This TCR beta chain is drawn from a study of technical replicates of blood from a handful of donors. CDR3 length: 12 amino acids. Germline loops: CDR1 ENHRY, CDR2 SYGVKD. Trimming left V 7 bases short and J 10 bases short, with 14 bases between. The assay was immunoSEQ multiplex PCR, and TCRdb's table has in-frame clones only and misses some. The repertoire holds 100,000 or so clones, with around 96% as singletons. The sequence was collected from a human donor in good health. Sequencing was performed on T cells isolated from PBMCs. The rearrangement joins TRBV10-3 to TRBJ2-1, with a weak D call TRBD2 (5 bases). CDR3 amino acids: CAINDGLGEQFF. CDR3 coding DNA: TGTGCCATCAATGACGGACTTGGAGAGCAGTTCTTC.